The present T cell receptor beta chain was sequenced within a study of neurological immune-mediated disorders. Overall study results and limits: In multiple sclerosis patients, the repertoire cluster was unrelated to clinical or MRI findings.

Synthesis of cDNA used 5'RACE (with 10-nucleotide random UMIs). Every sequencing run drew on 15-18 subjects and yielded over 200 million TCR-beta sequences. From the 5' RACE reads, TCRdb called clonotypes with MiXCR, one entry per CDR3 protein. In the table there are tens of thousands of distinct CDR3 sequences, around 3.9% of which are singletons. This clonotype was seen ten or more times. Its specificity is not known. The sequence was obtained from a man aged 30-40 years with multiple sclerosis. Sequences were obtained from PBMCs.

The CDR3 spells CASSEFGGSPLHF. The CDR3 DNA reads as TGTGCCAGCAGTGAATTCGGGGGTTCACCCCTCCACTTT. The chain employs TRBV25-1 and TRBJ1-6; a possible D gene is TRBD1 (5 bases). Trimming shortened V by 1 base and J by 9 bases, and 7 bases separated the two germline ends. The CDR3 has 13 amino acids. CDR1 and CDR2 from the germline V gene are MGHDK and SYGVNS.